A single TCR beta chain is shown here with its context. The antigen is not known. The V and J ends lost 6 bases and 0 bases respectively, with 9 bases between them. There are 14 residues in the CDR3. CDR1 MGHRA and CDR2 YSYEKL come from the germline V gene. These data are taken from a study of cytomegalovirus exposure and HLA in healthy donors. Broader study findings: While the bulk of TCR sequences proved rare, some public TCRs turned up in many donors. Reports showed the classifier diagnosing cytomegalovirus status with high specificity and sensitivity. The study labeled approximately 150 TCR beta chains cytomegalovirus-associated.

Sequencing used immunoSEQ multiplex PCR; TCRdb keeps in-frame clones, though not all of them. The sample has about 55,000 clones; 90% are singletons. This chain joins TRBV4-1 and TRBJ2-1, with a tentative D call TRBD2 (6 bases). The receptor was derived from a man younger than 35 in good health and CMV-seronegative. The sample comprised PBMCs. CDR3 amino acids: CASRQDYSYNEQFF. The DNA of the CDR3 is TGCGCCAGCAGACAGGACTACTCCTACAATGAGCAGTTCTTC.